This T cell receptor beta chain stems from a study of T cells of healthy individuals. TCRdb redid the calling of the 5' RACE reads with MiXCR, one entry per CDR3 protein. Of 40,000 to 65,000 distinct CDR3 sequences in the sample, 14% to 15% are singletons; the top ten hold around 15%. The CDR3 is made up of 17 amino acids. Trimming cost V 0 bases and J 2 bases; bases outside gene matches: 4. Germline V gene sequence: CDR1 SGHDT, CDR2 YYEEEE. J is TRBJ2-3 and V is TRBV5-6, with 12 nucleotides matching TRBD2. This sequence was found in a human donor in good health. Here the CDR3 reads CASSLGLAGALTDTQYF. CDR3 DNA: TGTGCCAGCAGCTTGGGACTAGCGGGGGCCCTCACAGATACGCAGTATTTT.